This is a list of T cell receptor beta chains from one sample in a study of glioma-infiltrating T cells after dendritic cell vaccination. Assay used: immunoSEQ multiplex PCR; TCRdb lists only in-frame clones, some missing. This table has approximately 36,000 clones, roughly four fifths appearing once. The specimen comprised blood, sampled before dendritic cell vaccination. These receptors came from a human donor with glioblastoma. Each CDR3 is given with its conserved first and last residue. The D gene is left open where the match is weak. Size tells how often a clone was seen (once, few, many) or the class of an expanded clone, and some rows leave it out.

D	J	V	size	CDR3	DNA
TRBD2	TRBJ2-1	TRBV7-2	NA	CASSQVSGGYNEQFF	TGTGCCAGCAGCCAGGTTAGCGGGGGATACAATGAGCAGTTCTTC
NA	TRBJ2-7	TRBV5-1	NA	CASSPDTLYEQYF	TGCGCCAGCAGCCCCGACACGTTATACGAGCAGTACTTC
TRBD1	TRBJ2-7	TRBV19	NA	CASSVGQGASYEQYF	TGTGCCAGTAGTGTGGGACAGGGGGCCTCCTACGAGCAGTACTTC
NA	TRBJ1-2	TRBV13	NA	CASSLVAGRRYGYTF	TGTGCCAGCAGCTTAGTTGCGGGGAGGAGATATGGCTACACCTTC
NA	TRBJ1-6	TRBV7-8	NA	CASSLLTGRGYNSPLHF	TGTGCCAGCAGCTTATTGACGGGGAGGGGGTATAATTCACCCCTCCACTTT
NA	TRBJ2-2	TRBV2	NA	CASNGGAANTGELFF	TGTGCCAGCAACGGCGGGGCCGCGAACACCGGGGAGCTGTTTTTT
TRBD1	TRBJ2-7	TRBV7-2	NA	CASSLRQGGTYEQYF	TGTGCCAGCAGCTTACGACAGGGGGGGACCTACGAGCAGTACTTC
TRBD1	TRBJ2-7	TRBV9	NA	CASSYGTVSYEQYF	TGTGCCAGCAGCTACGGGACAGTCTCCTACGAGCAGTACTTC
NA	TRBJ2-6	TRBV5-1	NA	CASEFGSGANVLTF	TGCGCCAGCGAGTTCGGCTCTGGGGCCAACGTCCTGACTTTC
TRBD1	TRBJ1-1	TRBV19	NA	CASSGRGDTEAFF	TGTGCCAGTAGCGGCAGGGGGGACACTGAAGCTTTCTTT
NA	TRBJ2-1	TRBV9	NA	CASSVDLNRKYYNEQFF	TGTGCCAGCAGCGTAGACTTGAACAGGAAATACTACAATGAGCAGTTCTTC
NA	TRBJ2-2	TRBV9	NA	CASSPGLGRANTGELFF	TGTGCCAGCAGCCCGGGACTCGGGCGGGCGAACACCGGGGAGCTGTTTTTT
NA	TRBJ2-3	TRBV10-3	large	CAISDAGPTDTQYF	TGTGCCATCAGTGATGCGGGGCCAACAGATACGCAGTATTTT
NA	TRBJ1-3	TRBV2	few	CASSRQGQLDSGNTIYF	TGTGCCAGCAGTCGACAAGGACAGTTAGATTCTGGAAACACCATATATTTT
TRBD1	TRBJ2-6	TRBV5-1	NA	CASSLAGTGSGANVLTF	TGCGCCAGCAGCTTGGCCGGGACAGGATCTGGGGCCAACGTCCTGACTTTC
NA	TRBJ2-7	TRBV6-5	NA	CASSYSRAASSYEQYF	TGTGCCAGCAGTTACTCGAGGGCAGCGAGCTCCTACGAGCAGTACTTC
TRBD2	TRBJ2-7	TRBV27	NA	CASRLAGAIYEQYF	TGTGCCAGCAGGCTAGCGGGGGCTATCTACGAGCAGTACTTC
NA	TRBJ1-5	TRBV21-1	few	CASSKRDREASRPQHF	TGTGCCAGCAGCAAACGGGACAGGGAGGCTTCGCGGCCCCAGCATTTT
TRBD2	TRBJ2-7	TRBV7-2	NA	CASSLRWASGAHEQYF	TGTGCCAGCAGCTTAAGATGGGCTAGCGGGGCTCACGAGCAGTACTTC
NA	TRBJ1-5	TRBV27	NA	CASSFVGSGGSNQPQHF	TGTGCCAGCAGTTTTGTAGGGTCGGGGGGAAGCAATCAGCCCCAGCATTTT
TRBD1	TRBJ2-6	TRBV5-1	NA	CASSLTGGAGANVLTF	TGCGCCAGCAGCCTGACAGGGGGCGCTGGGGCCAACGTCCTGACTTTC
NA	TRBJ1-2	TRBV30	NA	CAWSGQALDGYTF	TGTGCCTGGAGTGGTCAGGCCCTCGATGGCTACACCTTC
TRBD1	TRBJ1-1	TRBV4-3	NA	CASSQDGTVNTEAFF	TGCGCCAGCAGCCAAGATGGGACAGTGAACACTGAAGCTTTCTTT
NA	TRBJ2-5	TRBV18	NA	CASSPTLSGQETQYF	TGTGCCAGCTCGCCCACTCTAAGCGGTCAAGAGACCCAGTACTTC
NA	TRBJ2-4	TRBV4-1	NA	CASSQRAGTGNIQYF	TGCGCCAGCAGCCAAAGGGCGGGGACGGGGAACATTCAGTACTTC
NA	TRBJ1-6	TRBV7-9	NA	CASSLEVAGAKLGSPLHF	TGTGCCAGCAGCTTAGAGGTGGCAGGGGCCAAGCTGGGTTCACCCCTCCACTTT
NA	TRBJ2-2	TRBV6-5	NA	CASKWGAGELFF	TGTGCCAGCAAGTGGGGCGCCGGGGAGCTGTTTTTT
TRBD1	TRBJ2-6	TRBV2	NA	CASSEGTGGSGANVLTF	TGTGCCAGCAGTGAAGGGACAGGGGGCTCTGGGGCCAACGTCCTGACTTTC
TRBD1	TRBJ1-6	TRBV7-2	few	CASSQSRGLGSPLHF	TGCGCCAGCAGCCAGTCGAGGGGGCTGGGTTCACCCCTCCACTTT
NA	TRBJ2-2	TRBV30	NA	CAWSPFTGDFSLNTGELFF	TGTGCCTGGAGTCCCTTTACAGGGGACTTCTCACTGAACACCGGGGAGCTGTTTTTT
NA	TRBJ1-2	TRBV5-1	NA	CASSLESGVYGYTF	TGCGCCAGCAGCTTGGAATCAGGGGTCTATGGCTACACCTTC
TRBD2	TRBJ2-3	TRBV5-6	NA	CASSLRAGGPTDTQYF	TGTGCCAGCAGCTTACGGGCGGGGGGGCCCACAGATACGCAGTATTTT
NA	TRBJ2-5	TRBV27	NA	CASKEANQETQYF	TGTGCCAGCAAGGAGGCGAACCAAGAGACCCAGTACTTC
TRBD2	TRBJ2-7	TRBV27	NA	CASSKTSGGSYEQYF	TGTGCCAGCAGTAAGACTAGCGGGGGGTCCTACGAGCAGTACTTC
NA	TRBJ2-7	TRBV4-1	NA	CASSQIHTDTYEQYF	TGCGCCAGCAGCCAAATACATACAGATACCTACGAGCAGTACTTC
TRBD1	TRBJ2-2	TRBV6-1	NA	CASNRGRYTGELFF	TGTGCCAGCAACAGGGGAAGGTACACCGGGGAGCTGTTTTTT
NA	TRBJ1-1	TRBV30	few	CALERNTEAFF	TGTGCCCTAGAAAGAAACACTGAAGCTTTCTTT
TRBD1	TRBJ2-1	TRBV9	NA	CASSVDGQGYNEQFF	TGTGCCAGCAGCGTCGACGGACAGGGGTACAATGAGCAGTTCTTC
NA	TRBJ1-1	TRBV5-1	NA	CASSLAAGGTEAFF	TGCGCCAGCAGCTTGGCGGCAGGTGGGACTGAAGCTTTCTTT
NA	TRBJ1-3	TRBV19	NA	CASSWTAGNTIYF	TGTGCCAGTAGCTGGACAGCTGGAAACACCATATATTTT
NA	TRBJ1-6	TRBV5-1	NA	CASSSGGKTPLHF	TGCGCCAGCAGCAGTGGAGGTAAAACTCCCCTCCACTTT
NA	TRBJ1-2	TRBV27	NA	CASREQGLTNYGYTF	TGTGCCAGCAGAGAACAGGGTTTAACTAACTATGGCTACACCTTC
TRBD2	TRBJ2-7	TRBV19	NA	CASSLERGGSYEQYF	TGTGCCAGTAGTTTGGAGCGGGGGGGCTCCTACGAGCAGTACTTC
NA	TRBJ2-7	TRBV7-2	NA	CASSRGAGGRYEQYF	TGTGCCAGCAGCCGGGGGGCTGGAGGGCGCTACGAGCAGTACTTC
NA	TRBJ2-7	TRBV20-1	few	CSAHSYEQYF	TGCAGTGCTCACTCCTACGAGCAGTACTTC
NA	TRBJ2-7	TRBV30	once	CAWNGRGLGYEQYF	TGTGCCTGGAATGGTAGGGGATTGGGCTACGAGCAGTACTTC
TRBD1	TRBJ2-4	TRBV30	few	CAWSPRGQENIQYF	TGTGCCTGGAGCCCCAGGGGACAGGAAAACATTCAGTACTTC
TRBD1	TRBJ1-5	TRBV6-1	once	CASTRRQGDQPQHF	TGTGCCAGCACTCGCAGACAGGGGGATCAGCCCCAGCATTTT
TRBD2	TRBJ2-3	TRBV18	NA	CASSPPGTSFTQYF	TGTGCCAGCTCACCACCGGGGACTAGCTTCACGCAGTATTTT
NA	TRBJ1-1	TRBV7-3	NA	CASSRNRDNTEAFF	TGTGCCAGCAGCCGGAACAGGGATAACACTGAAGCTTTCTTT
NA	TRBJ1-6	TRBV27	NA	CASSTRSNNSPLHF	TGTGCCAGCAGCACCCGCTCTAATAATTCACCCCTCCACTTT
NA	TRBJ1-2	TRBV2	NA	CASSEGQSYGYTF	TGTGCCAGCAGTGAAGGCCAGTCCTATGGCTACACCTTC
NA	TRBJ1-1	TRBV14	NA	CASSQGATLPDTEAFF	TGTGCCAGCAGCCAAGGGGCCACCCTCCCCGACACTGAAGCTTTCTTT